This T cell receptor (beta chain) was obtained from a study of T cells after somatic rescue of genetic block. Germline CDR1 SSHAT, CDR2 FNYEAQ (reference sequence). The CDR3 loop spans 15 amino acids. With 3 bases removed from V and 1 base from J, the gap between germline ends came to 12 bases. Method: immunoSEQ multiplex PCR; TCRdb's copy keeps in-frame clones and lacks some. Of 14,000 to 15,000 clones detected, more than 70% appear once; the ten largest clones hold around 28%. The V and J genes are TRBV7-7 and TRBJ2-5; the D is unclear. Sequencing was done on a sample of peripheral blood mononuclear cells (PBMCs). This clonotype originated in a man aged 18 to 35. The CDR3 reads CASSFGPLTQETQYF. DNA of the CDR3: TGTGCCAGCAGCTTCGGGCCTCTAACCCAAGAGACCCAGTACTTC.